This T cell receptor beta chain was captured in a study of blood T cell repertoires in COVID-19. Study at large: Material from acute and convalescent COVID-19 was sourced from the United States, Italy and Spain. T cells, B-cell-depleted T cells, or PBMCs provided the cDNA or gDNA that served as material.

As handled by the study authors: For nucleated cells, counts were estimated from reference gene primer amplification. The method was immunoSEQ multiplex PCR; TCRdb's version includes in-frame clones alone and lacks a portion of them. V, J and clone size are those of that table, while D and trimming were read from the DNA. The table shows about 69,000 clones, with around 79% occurring only once. Germline CDR1 reads SEHNR; CDR2 reads FQNEAQ (reference sequence). The CDR3 sequence is 15 residues long. V lost 1 base and J 4 bases, leaving 8 bases between the germline ends. This sequence was found in a man in his fifties or sixties with acute or convalescent COVID-19. The specimen sequenced was peripheral blood. V gene TRBV7-9 combines with J gene TRBJ2-6; D may be TRBD2 (6 bases). In nucleotides, the CDR3 is TGTGCCAGCAGCTTAGAAGGAGGGGGGGCCAACGTCCTGACTTTC. Its translation: CASSLEGGGANVLTF.